Listed below are T cell receptor beta chains from one sample, sequenced in a study of blood T cell repertoires in COVID-19. Generated by immunoSEQ multiplex PCR, the TCRdb table keeps only in-frame clones and is missing some. The data contain approximately 94,000 clones, approximately 80% of them singletons. Sequencing was carried out using peripheral blood. These receptors were collected from a woman in her 70s with acute or convalescent COVID-19. Both conserved end residues are part of each CDR3. Fields, in order: clone size, J gene, D gene, V gene, CDR3 protein, CDR3 DNA. D genes are given only for firm matches. Clone size is not always given. Where it is, it says once, few, many or a class for expanded clones.

abundance: .
j_gene: TRBJ1-2
d_gene: TRBD1
v_gene: TRBV29-1
CDR3aa: CSVASPGQGSSGYTF
CDR3nt: TGCAGCGTTGCATCCCCGGGACAGGGGTCTTCTGGCTACACCTTC

abundance: .
j_gene: TRBJ2-7
d_gene: .
v_gene: TRBV18
CDR3aa: CASSPYGQTYEQYF
CDR3nt: TGTGCCAGCTCACCATACGGACAGACCTACGAGCAGTACTTC

abundance: few
j_gene: TRBJ2-6
d_gene: .
v_gene: TRBV5-4
CDR3aa: CASSLARSGANVLTF
CDR3nt: TGTGCCAGCAGCTTGGCGAGATCCGGGGCCAACGTCCTGACTTTC

abundance: .
j_gene: TRBJ1-1
d_gene: .
v_gene: TRBV6-5
CDR3aa: CASSTTGFTEAFF
CDR3nt: TGTGCCAGCAGTACAACAGGATTCACTGAAGCTTTCTTT

abundance: .
j_gene: TRBJ2-1
d_gene: TRBD1
v_gene: TRBV10-2
CDR3aa: CASSVQGAWSSYNEQFF
CDR3nt: TGCGCCAGCAGTGTCCAGGGGGCATGGAGCTCCTACAATGAGCAGTTCTTC

abundance: .
j_gene: TRBJ2-5
d_gene: TRBD1
v_gene: TRBV6-5
CDR3aa: CASRDRGHETQYF
CDR3nt: TGTGCCAGCCGGGACAGGGGGCATGAGACCCAGTACTTC

abundance: .
j_gene: TRBJ2-4
d_gene: TRBD2
v_gene: TRBV5-6
CDR3aa: CASSPEPSGGPLAKNIQYF
CDR3nt: TGTGCCAGCAGCCCGGAGCCTAGCGGGGGGCCTCTAGCCAAAAACATTCAGTACTTC

abundance: once
j_gene: TRBJ2-1
d_gene: TRBD2
v_gene: TRBV27
CDR3aa: CASSVLAGGLNYNEQFF
CDR3nt: TGTGCCAGCAGTGTACTAGCGGGGGGGCTAAATTACAATGAGCAGTTCTTC

abundance: .
j_gene: TRBJ2-1
d_gene: TRBD1
v_gene: TRBV6-5
CDR3aa: CASSYWRQGRLGEQFF
CDR3nt: TGTGCCAGCAGTTATTGGCGACAGGGCAGGCTTGGTGAGCAGTTCTTC

abundance: .
j_gene: TRBJ1-3
d_gene: .
v_gene: TRBV5-6
CDR3aa: CASSLLSRFGNTIYF
CDR3nt: TGTGCCAGCAGCTTGCTCAGTCGATTTGGAAACACCATATATTTT

abundance: .
j_gene: TRBJ1-2
d_gene: TRBD1
v_gene: TRBV19
CDR3aa: CASSTRQGNGYTF
CDR3nt: TGTGCCAGTAGTACAAGACAGGGGAATGGCTACACCTTC

abundance: few
j_gene: TRBJ2-1
d_gene: TRBD2
v_gene: TRBV5-1
CDR3aa: CASSLGLAGGQNEQFF
CDR3nt: TGCGCCAGCAGCCTGGGACTAGCGGGGGGCCAGAATGAGCAGTTCTTC

abundance: .
j_gene: TRBJ2-1
d_gene: .
v_gene: TRBV4-1
CDR3aa: CASSQGWQNLYNEQFF
CDR3nt: TGCGCCAGCAGCCAAGGTTGGCAAAATCTCTACAATGAGCAGTTCTTC

abundance: few
j_gene: TRBJ2-3
d_gene: .
v_gene: TRBV5-1
CDR3aa: CASSSPQNTDTQYF
CDR3nt: TGCGCCAGCAGCTCCCCCCAGAACACAGATACGCAGTATTTT

abundance: .
j_gene: TRBJ1-6
d_gene: .
v_gene: TRBV19
CDR3aa: CASSREPGTHNSPLHF
CDR3nt: TGTGCCAGTAGTCGTGAACCCGGGACACATAATTCACCCCTCCACTTT

abundance: .
j_gene: TRBJ1-6
d_gene: .
v_gene: TRBV19
CDR3aa: CASSIINRNSPLHF
CDR3nt: TGTGCCAGTAGTATAATAAATCGGAATTCACCCCTCCACTTT

abundance: once
j_gene: TRBJ2-2
d_gene: .
v_gene: TRBV5-6
CDR3aa: CASSFNLGATGELFF
CDR3nt: TGTGCCAGCAGCTTCAACCTGGGAGCCACCGGGGAGCTGTTTTTT

abundance: once
j_gene: TRBJ1-5
d_gene: .
v_gene: TRBV5-1
CDR3aa: CASSPLGGSNQPQHF
CDR3nt: TGCGCCAGCAGCCCTTTGGGGGGAAGCAATCAGCCCCAGCATTTT

abundance: .
j_gene: TRBJ1-5
d_gene: .
v_gene: TRBV19
CDR3aa: CASSIGAGAYSNQPQHF
CDR3nt: TGTGCCAGTAGTATAGGGGCAGGGGCCTATAGCAATCAGCCCCAGCATTTT

abundance: .
j_gene: TRBJ2-2
d_gene: TRBD2
v_gene: TRBV5-1
CDR3aa: CASSLDSGGTGELFF
CDR3nt: TGCGCCAGCAGCTTAGATAGCGGGGGGACCGGGGAGCTGTTTTTT

abundance: medium-sized
j_gene: TRBJ1-1
d_gene: .
v_gene: TRBV15
CDR3aa: CATSRPHTSNTEAFF
CDR3nt: TGTGCCACCAGCAGACCTCATACATCGAACACTGAAGCTTTCTTT

abundance: .
j_gene: TRBJ1-3
d_gene: .
v_gene: TRBV9
CDR3aa: CASSRLGGNTIYF
CDR3nt: TGTGCCAGCAGCCGTCTCGGTGGAAACACCATATATTTT

abundance: .
j_gene: TRBJ1-4
d_gene: TRBD1
v_gene: TRBV4-1
CDR3aa: CASSQGDRDEKLFF
CDR3nt: TGCGCCAGCAGCCAAGGGGACAGGGACGAAAAACTGTTTTTT

abundance: .
j_gene: TRBJ2-2
d_gene: TRBD2
v_gene: TRBV7-8
CDR3aa: CASSPRGAYGELFF
CDR3nt: TGTGCCAGCAGCCCGCGGGGGGCTTACGGGGAGCTGTTTTTT

abundance: few
j_gene: TRBJ1-5
d_gene: .
v_gene: TRBV9
CDR3aa: CASSGDGNSNQPQHF
CDR3nt: TGTGCCAGCTCAGGGGACGGTAATAGCAATCAGCCCCAGCATTTT

abundance: .
j_gene: TRBJ2-6
d_gene: TRBD2
v_gene: TRBV5-1
CDR3aa: CASSREGSGANVLTF
CDR3nt: TGCGCCAGCAGCAGGGAGGGGTCTGGGGCCAACGTCCTGACTTTC

abundance: .
j_gene: TRBJ1-1
d_gene: .
v_gene: TRBV7-2
CDR3aa: CASSGETAHTEAFF
CDR3nt: TGTGCCAGCAGCGGAGAGACAGCCCACACTGAAGCTTTCTTT

abundance: .
j_gene: TRBJ2-2
d_gene: .
v_gene: TRBV9
CDR3aa: CASSPRLGNTGELFF
CDR3nt: TGTGCCAGCAGTCCTAGGCTAGGGAACACCGGGGAGCTGTTTTTT

abundance: .
j_gene: TRBJ2-3
d_gene: .
v_gene: TRBV5-1
CDR3aa: CASSLSQDTDTQYF
CDR3nt: TGCGCCAGCAGCTTATCCCAGGACACAGATACGCAGTATTTT

abundance: .
j_gene: TRBJ2-2
d_gene: TRBD1
v_gene: TRBV11-1
CDR3aa: CASSSPLQGPGELFF
CDR3nt: TGTGCCAGCAGCTCCCCCTTACAGGGGCCCGGGGAGCTGTTTTTT

abundance: .
j_gene: TRBJ1-2
d_gene: TRBD1
v_gene: TRBV3-1/TRBV3-2
CDR3aa: CASSQGTGRGYGYTF
CDR3nt: TGTGCCAGCAGCCAGGGGACAGGGAGGGGCTATGGCTACACCTTC

abundance: .
j_gene: TRBJ1-2
d_gene: .
v_gene: TRBV28
CDR3aa: CASSIGGQNGYTF
CDR3nt: TGTGCCAGCTCCATCGGGGGGCAAAATGGCTACACCTTC

abundance: .
j_gene: TRBJ1-2
d_gene: TRBD1
v_gene: TRBV25-1
CDR3aa: CASSEDRGGYTF
CDR3nt: TGTGCCAGCAGTGAGGACAGGGGTGGCTACACCTTC

abundance: .
j_gene: TRBJ1-1
d_gene: TRBD1
v_gene: TRBV9
CDR3aa: CASSAQGGYAEAFF
CDR3nt: TGTGCCAGCAGCGCACAGGGGGGTTATGCTGAAGCTTTCTTT

abundance: .
j_gene: TRBJ1-1
d_gene: .
v_gene: TRBV6-6
CDR3aa: CASSYSKRTMNTEAFF
CDR3nt: TGTGCCAGCAGTTACTCGAAGAGGACAATGAACACTGAAGCTTTCTTT

abundance: .
j_gene: TRBJ1-4
d_gene: .
v_gene: TRBV19
CDR3aa: CASSVGGVNEKLFF
CDR3nt: TGTGCCAGTAGTGTGGGCGGGGTTAATGAAAAACTGTTTTTT

abundance: .
j_gene: TRBJ1-1
d_gene: .
v_gene: TRBV28
CDR3aa: CASSPQRGGRRNTEAFF
CDR3nt: TGTGCCAGCAGTCCTCAGCGGGGGGGCAGGAGGAACACTGAAGCTTTCTTT

abundance: .
j_gene: TRBJ1-1
d_gene: .
v_gene: TRBV3-1/TRBV3-2
CDR3aa: CASSQEFAGSEAFF
CDR3nt: TGTGCCAGCAGCCAAGAGTTCGCGGGGTCTGAAGCTTTCTTT

abundance: .
j_gene: TRBJ2-2
d_gene: TRBD1
v_gene: TRBV30
CDR3aa: CAWVDRALNTGELFF
CDR3nt: TGTGCCTGGGTCGACAGGGCCCTGAACACCGGGGAGCTGTTTTTT

abundance: many
j_gene: TRBJ2-7
d_gene: TRBD2
v_gene: TRBV6-4
CDR3aa: CASTPVAGFW
CDR3nt: TGTGCCAGCACTCCTGTAGCGGGGTTCTGG

abundance: .
j_gene: TRBJ2-5
d_gene: .
v_gene: TRBV6-5
CDR3aa: CASIQQGIKTQYF
CDR3nt: TGTGCCAGCATCCAACAGGGTATCAAGACCCAGTACTTC

abundance: .
j_gene: TRBJ1-2
d_gene: TRBD1
v_gene: TRBV6-1
CDR3aa: CASSEGFGQEGGYTF
CDR3nt: TGTGCCAGCAGTGAAGGGTTTGGACAGGAGGGTGGCTACACCTTC

abundance: .
j_gene: TRBJ2-7
d_gene: .
v_gene: TRBV5-1
CDR3aa: CASSLAVGVSYEQYF
CDR3nt: TGCGCCAGCAGCTTGGCGGTAGGGGTAAGCTACGAGCAGTACTTC

abundance: .
j_gene: TRBJ1-2
d_gene: .
v_gene: TRBV5-1
CDR3aa: CASSSPPSGVSGGYTF
CDR3nt: TGCGCCAGCAGCTCCCCCCCATCGGGGGTAAGTGGCGGCTACACCTTC

abundance: few
j_gene: TRBJ1-5
d_gene: TRBD1
v_gene: TRBV5-1
CDR3aa: CDSVQGRNQPQHF
CDR3nt: TGCGATTCAGTACAGGGGCGCAATCAGCCCCAGCATTTT

abundance: .
j_gene: TRBJ1-2
d_gene: .
v_gene: TRBV7-8
CDR3aa: CASSLEGKRGYTF
CDR3nt: TGTGCCAGCAGCTTAGAGGGGAAAAGGGGCTACACCTTC